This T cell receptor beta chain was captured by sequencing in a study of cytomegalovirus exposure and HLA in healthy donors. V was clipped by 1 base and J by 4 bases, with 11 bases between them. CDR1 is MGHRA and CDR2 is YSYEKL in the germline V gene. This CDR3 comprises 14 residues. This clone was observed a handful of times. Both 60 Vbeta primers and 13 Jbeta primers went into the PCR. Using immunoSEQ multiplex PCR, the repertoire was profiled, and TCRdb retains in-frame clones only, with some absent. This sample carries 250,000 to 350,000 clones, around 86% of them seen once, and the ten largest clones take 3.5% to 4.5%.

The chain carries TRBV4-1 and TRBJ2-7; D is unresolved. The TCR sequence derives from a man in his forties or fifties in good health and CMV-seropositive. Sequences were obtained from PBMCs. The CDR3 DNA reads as TGCGCCAGCAGCCAAGGCTCTAGTGGGTACGAGCAGTACTTC. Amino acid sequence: CASSQGSSGYEQYF.